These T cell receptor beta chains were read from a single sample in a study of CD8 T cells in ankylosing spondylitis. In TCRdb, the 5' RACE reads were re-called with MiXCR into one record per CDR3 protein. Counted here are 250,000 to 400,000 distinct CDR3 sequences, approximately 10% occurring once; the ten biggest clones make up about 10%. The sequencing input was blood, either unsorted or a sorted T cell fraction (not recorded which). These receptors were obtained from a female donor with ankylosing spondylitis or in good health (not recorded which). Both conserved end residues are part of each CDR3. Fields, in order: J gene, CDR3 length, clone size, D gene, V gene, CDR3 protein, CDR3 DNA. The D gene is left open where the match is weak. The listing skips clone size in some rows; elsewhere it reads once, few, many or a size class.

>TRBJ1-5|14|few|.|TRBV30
CAWSVPGGGQPQHF
TGTGCCTGGAGTGTACCGGGGGGCGGACAGCCCCAGCATTTT
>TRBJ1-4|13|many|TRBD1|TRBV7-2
CASSSQGLEKLFF
TGTGCCAGCAGTTCACAGGGGCTAGAAAAACTGTTTTTT
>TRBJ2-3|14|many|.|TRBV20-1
CSAWTETSTDTQYF
TGCAGTGCTTGGACAGAGACTAGCACAGATACGCAGTATTTT
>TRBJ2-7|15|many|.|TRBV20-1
CSARDQRTTSYEQYF
TGCAGTGCTAGAGATCAAAGAACGACGTCCTACGAGCAGTACTTC
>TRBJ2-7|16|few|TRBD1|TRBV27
CASSLWEGQGLNEQYF
TGTGCCAGCAGTCTCTGGGAGGGACAGGGATTGAACGAGCAGTACTTC
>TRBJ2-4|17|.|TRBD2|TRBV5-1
CASSPGLAALAKNIQYF
TGCGCCAGCAGCCCGGGACTAGCGGCCCTGGCCAAAAACATTCAGTACTTC
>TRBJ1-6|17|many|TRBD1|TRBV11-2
CASSLGGGQGSNSPLHF
TGTGCCAGCAGCTTAGGGGGCGGACAGGGTTCTAATTCACCCCTCCACTTT
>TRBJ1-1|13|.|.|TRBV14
CASSHTRGGDAFF
TGTGCCAGCAGCCATACCCGGGGAGGGGACGCTTTCTTT
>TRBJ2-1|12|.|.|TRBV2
CASSEIRIEQFF
TGTGCCAGCAGTGAAATTAGGATTGAGCAGTTCTTC
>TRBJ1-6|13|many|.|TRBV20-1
CSARDRVGSPLHF
TGCAGTGCTAGAGACAGGGTCGGATCACCCCTCCACTTT
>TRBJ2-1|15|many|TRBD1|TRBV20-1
CSAQVTGTGYNEQFF
TGCAGTGCTCAAGTGACCGGGACAGGTTACAATGAGCAGTTCTTC
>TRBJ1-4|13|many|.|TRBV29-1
CSGLRTEAEKLFF
TGCAGCGGGCTTAGGACAGAGGCGGAAAAACTGTTTTTT
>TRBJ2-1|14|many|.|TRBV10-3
CAISEGNGNNEQFF
TGTGCCATCAGTGAGGGGAACGGTAACAATGAGCAGTTCTTC
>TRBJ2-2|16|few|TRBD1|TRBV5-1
CASSSMGQGAAGELFF
TGCGCCAGCAGCTCGATGGGGCAGGGGGCCGCCGGGGAGCTGTTTTTT
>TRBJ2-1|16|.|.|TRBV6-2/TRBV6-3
CASSYLRGALYNEQFF
TGTGCCAGCAGTTACCTCCGGGGGGCACTTTACAATGAGCAGTTCTTC
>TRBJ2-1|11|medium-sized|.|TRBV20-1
CSARAGLGQFF
TGCAGTGCTAGAGCGGGGCTAGGGCAGTTCTTC
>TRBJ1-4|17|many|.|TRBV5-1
CASSSVSPGVLGEKLFF
TGCGCCAGCAGCTCGGTGTCGCCAGGGGTCTTAGGTGAAAAACTGTTTTTT
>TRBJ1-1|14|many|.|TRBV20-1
CSAPEKGVNTEAFF
TGCAGTGCCCCGGAGAAAGGCGTGAACACTGAAGCTTTCTTT
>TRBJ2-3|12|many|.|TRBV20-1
CSHSRGTDTQYF
TGCAGTCATTCGAGGGGAACAGATACGCAGTATTTT
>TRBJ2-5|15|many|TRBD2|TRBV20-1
CSARTASGSLETQYF
TGCAGTGCTAGGACGGCTAGCGGGAGCCTGGAGACCCAGTACTTC
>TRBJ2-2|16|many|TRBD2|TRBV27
CASSQGLAGYTGELFF
TGTGCCAGCAGTCAGGGACTAGCGGGATACACCGGGGAGCTGTTTTTT
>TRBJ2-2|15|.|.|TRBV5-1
CASSPAGQGTGELFF
TGCGCCAGCAGCCCGGCCGGCCAGGGCACCGGGGAGCTGTTTTTT
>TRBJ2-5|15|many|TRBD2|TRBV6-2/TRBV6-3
CASRVGTSGQETQYF
TGTGCCAGCAGAGTCGGGACTAGCGGACAAGAGACCCAGTACTTC
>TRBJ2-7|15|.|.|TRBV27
CASSFLSTSSYEQYF
TGTGCCAGCAGTTTTTTGTCCACGAGCTCCTACGAGCAGTACTTC
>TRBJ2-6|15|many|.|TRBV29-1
CSVAAGLSGANVLTF
TGCAGCGTTGCAGCAGGGCTCTCTGGGGCCAACGTCCTGACTTTC
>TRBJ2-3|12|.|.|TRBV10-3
CAISHSPDTQYF
TGTGCCATCAGTCACTCCCCAGATACGCAGTATTTT
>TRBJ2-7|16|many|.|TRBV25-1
CASSEGGSRGHYEQYF
TGTGCCAGCAGTGAGGGGGGGTCCAGGGGCCACTACGAGCAGTACTTC
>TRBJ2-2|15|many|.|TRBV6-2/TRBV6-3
CASSYDRIGTGELFF
TGTGCCAGCAGCTACGACCGGATCGGCACCGGGGAGCTGTTTTTT
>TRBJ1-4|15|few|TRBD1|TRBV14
CASSQDMTGDEKLFF
TGTGCCAGCAGCCAAGATATGACAGGGGATGAAAAACTGTTTTTT
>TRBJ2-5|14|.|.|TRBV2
CASSVQGTQETQYF
TGTGCCAGCAGCGTACAGGGAACCCAAGAGACCCAGTACTTC
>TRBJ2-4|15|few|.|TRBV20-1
CSARSPGPRKDIQYF
TGCAGTGCTAGATCACCGGGACCCCGGAAAGACATTCAGTACTTC
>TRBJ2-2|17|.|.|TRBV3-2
CACTQLPGTANTGELFF
TGTGCCTGCACCCAACTCCCCGGGACCGCGAACACCGGGGAGCTGTTTTTT
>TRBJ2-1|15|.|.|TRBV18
CASSQGRRGGNEQFF
TGTGCCAGCTCACAGGGTCGCAGGGGTGGCAATGAGCAGTTCTTC
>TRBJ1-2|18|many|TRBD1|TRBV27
CASSLSGTGTKANYGYTF
TGTGCCAGCAGTTTAAGTGGGACAGGGACAAAAGCTAACTATGGCTACACCTTC
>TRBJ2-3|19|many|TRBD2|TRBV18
CASSPPMASGRLDADTQYF
TGTGCCAGCTCACCACCGATGGCTAGCGGGAGACTTGATGCAGATACGCAGTATTTT
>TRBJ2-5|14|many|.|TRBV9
CASSPGTVKETQYF
TGTGCCAGCAGCCCGGGGACTGTAAAAGAGACCCAGTACTTC
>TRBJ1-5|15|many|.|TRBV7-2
CASSLKTGVLQPQHF
TGTGCCAGCAGCTTAAAGACAGGCGTACTTCAGCCCCAGCATTTT
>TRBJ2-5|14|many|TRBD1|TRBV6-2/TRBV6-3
CASSYVGQRETQYF
TGTGCCAGCAGTTATGTGGGACAGAGAGAGACCCAGTACTTC
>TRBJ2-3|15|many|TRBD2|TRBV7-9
CASSFGGAGTDTQYF
TGTGCCAGCAGCTTCGGGGGGGCCGGAACAGATACGCAGTATTTT
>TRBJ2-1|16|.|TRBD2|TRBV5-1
CASSSPGGPMIDEQFF
TGCGCCAGCAGCTCTCCGGGGGGGCCGATGATAGATGAGCAGTTCTTC
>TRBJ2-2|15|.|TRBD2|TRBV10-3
CAINPRGGNTGELFF
TGTGCCATCAACCCTCGGGGGGGCAACACCGGGGAGCTGTTTTTT
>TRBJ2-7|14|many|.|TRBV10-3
CAISDSSGTYEQYF
TGTGCCATCAGTGACAGTAGCGGAACCTACGAGCAGTACTTC
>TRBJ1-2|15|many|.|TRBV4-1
CASSQDRIRRNGYTF
TGCGCCAGCAGCCAAGATCGTATCCGTAGGAATGGCTACACCTTC
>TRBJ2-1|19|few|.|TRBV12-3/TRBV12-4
CAISLGPGITSGSYNEQFF
TGTGCCATCTCCCTAGGGCCAGGGATCACAAGTGGGTCCTACAATGAGCAGTTCTTC
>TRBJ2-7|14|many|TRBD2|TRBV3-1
CASSYSGSAYEQYF
TGTGCCAGCAGCTATAGCGGGAGCGCCTACGAGCAGTACTTC
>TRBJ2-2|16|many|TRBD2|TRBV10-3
CASGTSGPGNTGELFF
TGTGCCAGCGGGACTAGCGGTCCCGGGAACACCGGGGAGCTGTTTTTT
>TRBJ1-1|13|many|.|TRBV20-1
CSAFPLGNTEAFF
TGCAGTGCTTTCCCCCTAGGGAACACTGAAGCTTTCTTT
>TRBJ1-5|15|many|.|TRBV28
CASSPPRWSQQPQHF
TGTGCCAGCAGTCCCCCCCGGTGGAGCCAACAGCCCCAGCATTTT
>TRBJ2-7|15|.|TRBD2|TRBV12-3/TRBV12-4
CASSLKASGGYEQYF
TGTGCCAGCAGTTTAAAAGCTAGCGGTGGTTACGAGCAGTACTTC
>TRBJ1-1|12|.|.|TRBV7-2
CASSPPGTGAFF
TGTGCCAGCAGCCCCCCAGGGACGGGAGCTTTCTTT
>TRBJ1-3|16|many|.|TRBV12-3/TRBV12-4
CASSPWQGTFRNTIYF
TGTGCCAGCAGTCCTTGGCAGGGAACATTCCGCAACACCATATATTTT
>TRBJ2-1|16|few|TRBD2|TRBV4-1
CASSPLAGSPGNEQFF
TGCGCCAGCAGCCCACTAGCGGGGAGCCCAGGCAATGAGCAGTTCTTC
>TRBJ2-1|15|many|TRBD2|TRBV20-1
CSAYTSESSYNEQFF
TGCAGTGCTTACACTAGCGAGAGCTCCTACAATGAGCAGTTCTTC
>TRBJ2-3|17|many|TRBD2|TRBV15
CATSVQTSGRGPDTQYF
TGTGCCACCAGCGTACAGACTAGCGGGCGCGGACCAGATACGCAGTATTTT
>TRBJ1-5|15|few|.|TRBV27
CASSLSEGWNQPQHF
TGTGCCAGCAGTTTATCGGAGGGATGGAATCAGCCCCAGCATTTT
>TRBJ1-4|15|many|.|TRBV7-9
CASSKEYQGWEKLFF
TGTGCCAGCAGCAAGGAGTATCAGGGATGGGAAAAACTGTTTTTT
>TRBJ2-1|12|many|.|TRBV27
CASRDGYNEQFF
TGTGCCAGTCGAGACGGCTACAATGAGCAGTTCTTC